The clone carrying this T cell receptor (beta chain) came up many times. No antigen is known for it. Looked up from germline, CDR1 is MNHNY and CDR2 is SVGAGI (reference sequence). CDR3 length equals 16 residues. V shed 0 bases, J shed 2 bases, and the junction held 4 bases outside the gene matches. The sample originates from a study of T cell repertoires in cytomegalovirus infection. The overall study: As its CMV epitopes, the study selected recently identified HLA-C-restricted and well-studied HLA-B-restricted targets. Based on public TCR beta signatures, there were indications of CMV infection and of a matching HLA type.

From the reads, TCRdb called clonotypes with MiXCR, one entry per CDR3 protein. Among approximately 910,000 distinct CDR3 sequences listed, around a third were seen once. Study conclusions and caveats: CMV carriers having the relevant HLA were flagged by cumulative public TCR beta family frequency. Clonotype analysis showed dominance of the ex vivo response by HLA-C-restricted CMV-specific TCR beta clonotypes.

The clonotype originates from a human donor in good health (CMV status not recorded). Some clones in this sample may be carry-over from other donors' samples. The gene calls are TRBV6-6 and TRBJ2-1, with 7 bases that match TRBD2. This material consisted of cultured CD8+ T cells from PBMCs, taken from culture after CMV antigen stimulation. CDR3 sequence (DNA): TGTGCCAGCAGTTACTCAGCGGGGCCGACCTACAATGAGCAGTTCTTC. Translating gives CASSYSAGPTYNEQFF.